This entry describes one TCR beta chain. This sample is drawn from a study of blood T cell repertoires in COVID-19. Turning to the study itself: Acute and convalescent COVID-19 specimens originated in the United States, Italy and Spain. Sample material is recorded as cDNA or gDNA derived from T cells, B-cell-depleted T cells, or PBMCs.

In the authors' workflow: Estimates of nucleated cell counts were drawn from the amplification of reference gene primers. Produced via immunoSEQ multiplex PCR; TCRdb's table is partial and in-frame only. From that table come the V and J calls and clone size; the DNA was used to work out D and trimming. The sample has 78,000 or so clones; roughly nine tenths are singletons. The CDR3 extends over 12 amino acids. The V gene lost 1 base and the J gene lost 4 bases, with 4 bases spanning the gap. CDR1 LGHDT and CDR2 YNNKEL come from the germline V gene (reference sequence). This clonotype was sampled from a man aged 45-60 years with active or convalescent COVID-19. Specimen: peripheral blood. This chain uses TRBV3-1 (or the pseudogene TRBV3-2) with TRBJ2-5; D unclear. The CDR3 DNA follows: TGTGCCAGCAGCCAAGGGGCAGAGACCCAGTACTTC. As protein: CASSQGAETQYF.